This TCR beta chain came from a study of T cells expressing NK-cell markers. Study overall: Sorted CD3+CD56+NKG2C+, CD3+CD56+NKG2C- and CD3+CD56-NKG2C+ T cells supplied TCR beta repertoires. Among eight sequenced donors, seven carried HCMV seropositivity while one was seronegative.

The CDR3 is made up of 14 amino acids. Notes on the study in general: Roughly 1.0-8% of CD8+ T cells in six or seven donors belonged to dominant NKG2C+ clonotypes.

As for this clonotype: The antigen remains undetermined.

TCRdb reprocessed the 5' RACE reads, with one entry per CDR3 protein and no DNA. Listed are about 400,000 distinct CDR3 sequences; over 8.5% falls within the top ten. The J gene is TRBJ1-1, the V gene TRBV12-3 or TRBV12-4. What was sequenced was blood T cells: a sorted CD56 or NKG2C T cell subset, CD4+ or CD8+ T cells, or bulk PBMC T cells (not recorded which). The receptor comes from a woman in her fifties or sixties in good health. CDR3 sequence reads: CASSFRRLNTEAFF.